One and the same sample provided the 3 T cell receptor beta chains below, sequenced in a study of read filtering for tumor transcriptome and immune sequencing. The library was built from approximately 400 ng RNA with molecular barcoded adaptors for alpha/delta and beta/gamma chains. MiXCR, applied by TCRdb to the reads, yields one record per CDR3 protein. This table has around 130,000 distinct CDR3 sequences, about 13% appearing once. The specimen sequenced was a population of CD138-negative cells sorted from bone marrow. The source of these receptors is a donor over 35 with multiple myeloma.

Concerning this clonotype itself: This may come from a read error, since a much larger clone is one base off. The rearrangement links TRBV12-3 or TRBV12-4 to TRBJ2-7; D unresolved. V gave up 5 bases and J gave up 4 bases, with 12 bases separating them. This CDR3 comprises 13 residues. CDR3 loop: CASSPGPLYEQYF. DNA for the CDR3: TGTGCCAGCAGTCCCGGCCCCTTATACGAGCAGTACTTC.

The chain carries TRBV5-1 and TRBJ2-1; TRBD1 aligns across 7 bases. The CDR3 runs 17 residues. Trimming at V came to 4 bases and at J to 0 bases, leaving 10 bases not matched to a gene. Germline V lookup: CDR1 SGHRS, CDR2 YFSETQ. CDR3 residues: CASSPTGAASSYNEQFF. The CDR3 DNA reads as TGCGCCAGCAGCCCTACAGGGGCCGCTTCCTCCTACAATGAGCAGTTCTTC.

The rearrangement joins TRBV19 to TRBJ2-7; 9 bases are shared with TRBD2. V shed 5 bases and J 0 bases; nucleotides not matched to a gene: 5. The CDR3 sequence is 15 residues long. Germline V gives CDR1 LNHDA, CDR2 SQIVND (reference sequence). The CDR3 loop is CASSPGGGGSYEQYF. CDR3 nucleotide sequence: TGTGCCAGTAGTCCCGGCGGGGGGGGCTCCTACGAGCAGTACTTC.